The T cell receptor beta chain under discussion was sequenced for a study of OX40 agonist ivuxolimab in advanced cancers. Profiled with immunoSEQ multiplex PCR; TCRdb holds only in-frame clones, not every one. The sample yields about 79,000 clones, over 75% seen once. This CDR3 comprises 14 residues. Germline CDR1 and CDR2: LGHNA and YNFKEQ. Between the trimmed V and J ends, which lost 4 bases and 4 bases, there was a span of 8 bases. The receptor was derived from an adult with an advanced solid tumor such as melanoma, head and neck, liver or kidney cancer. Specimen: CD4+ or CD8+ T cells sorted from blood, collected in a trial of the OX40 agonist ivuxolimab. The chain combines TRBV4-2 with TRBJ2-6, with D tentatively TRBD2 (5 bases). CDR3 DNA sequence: TGTGCCAGCAGCCCCTCGGGGGGGGCCAACGTCCTGACTTTC. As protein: CASSPSGGANVLTF.